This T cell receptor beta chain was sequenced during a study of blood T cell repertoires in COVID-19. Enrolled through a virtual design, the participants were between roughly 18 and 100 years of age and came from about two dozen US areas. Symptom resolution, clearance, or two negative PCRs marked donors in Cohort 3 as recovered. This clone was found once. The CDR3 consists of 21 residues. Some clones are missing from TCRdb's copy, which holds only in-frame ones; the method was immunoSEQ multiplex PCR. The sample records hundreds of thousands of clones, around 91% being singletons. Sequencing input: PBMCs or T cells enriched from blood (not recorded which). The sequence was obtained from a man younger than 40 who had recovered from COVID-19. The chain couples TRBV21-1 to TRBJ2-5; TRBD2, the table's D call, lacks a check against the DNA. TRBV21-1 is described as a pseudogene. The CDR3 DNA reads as TGTGCCAGCAGCCCCTATTGGACTAGCGGGACGGCGACGTCTCACCAAGAGACCCAGTACTTC. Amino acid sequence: CASSPYWTSGTATSHQETQYF.